The 5 T cell receptor beta chains below come from one sample, sequenced in a study of blood T cell repertoires in COVID-19. The assay was immunoSEQ multiplex PCR, and TCRdb's table has in-frame clones only and misses some. Here the sample spans about 260,000 clones, 85% to 90% being singletons. Sequencing was carried out using PBMCs or T cells enriched from blood (not recorded which). Source of these receptors: a woman younger than 35 who had recovered from COVID-19.

V and J are TRBV12-3 or TRBV12-4 and TRBJ1-2; the match to TRBD1 covers 8 bases. This CDR3 has 13 amino acids. The V segment lost 5 bases and the J segment 7 bases; nucleotides outside the gene matches: 6. The CDR3 DNA sequence: TGTGCCAGCAGTAAGGACAGGGCGAGTGGCTACACCTTC. It is translated as CASSKDRASGYTF.

The chain has TRBV3-1 (or the pseudogene TRBV3-2) and TRBJ2-5; D unclear. The CDR3 covers 12 residues. Germline V gene data show CDR1 as LGHDT and CDR2 as YNNKEL (reference sequence). Trimming stripped 2 bases from V and 7 bases from J, with 8 bases between. CDR3: CASSQTFGTQYF. CDR3 nucleotide sequence: TGTGCCAGCAGCCAAACGTTCGGGACCCAGTACTTC.

The genes are TRBV19 and TRBJ2-3; no firm D call. Trimming removed 3 bases at V and 0 bases at J, with 10 bases between. Germline assignment: CDR1 LNHDA and CDR2 SQIVND (reference sequence). This CDR3 is built from 15 residues. The CDR3 here is CASSIMAVSTDTQYF. Here the CDR3 DNA reads TGTGCCAGTAGTATCATGGCAGTTAGCACAGATACGCAGTATTTT.

V is TRBV11-2 and J is TRBJ2-3; TRBD2 aligns across 8 bases. This CDR3 has 16 residues. V trimming: 3 bases; J trimming: 0 bases; junction bases outside the gene matches: 5. Looked up from germline, CDR1 is SGHAT and CDR2 is FQNNGV. Here the CDR3 DNA reads TGTGCCAGCAGCTTCGAGCGGGGGTTTAGCACAGATACGCAGTATTTT. This sequence encodes CASSFERGFSTDTQYF.

This clone was seen a few times. The V and J genes are TRBV9 and TRBJ2-7; 8 bases fit TRBD1. The ends lost 0 bases at V and 6 bases at J; junction bases unmatched: 11. CDR3 size: 16 residues. CDR1 is SGDLS and CDR2 is YYNGEE in the germline V gene. Here the CDR3 DNA reads TGTGCCAGCAGCGTAGGACAGGGGCCCCTCGGAGGCGAGCAGTACTTC. Translated, it gives CASSVGQGPLGGEQYF.